What follows are 30 T cell receptor beta chains derived from one specimen sequenced in a study of regulatory T cells in long-lasting Graves disease. Researchers made TCR beta libraries by using iRepertoire HTBI primers and running Arm-PCR on CDR3 regions. One entry per CDR3 protein, called by TCRdb with MiXCR from the multiplex PCR reads. Of approximately 440,000 distinct CDR3 sequences listed, roughly a quarter are singletons. Described time point: persistent/refractory GD, antithyroid drugs over 5 years with positive TRAb. The TCR library used RNA extracted from PBMCs. The sequenced sample was peripheral blood mononuclear cells (PBMCs), obtained when the disease was refractory, from a patient treated with antithyroid drugs. These receptors all come from a female donor with Graves disease.

This clonotype was observed a handful of times. The rearrangement links TRBV7-9 to TRBJ1-6; D not certain. The CDR3 totals 14 residues. Germline assignment: CDR1 SEHNR and CDR2 FQNEAQ (reference sequence). The V gene lost 1 base and the J gene lost 10 bases, with 11 bases spanning the gap. The CDR3 region is CASSLGPTGSPLHF. As DNA, the CDR3 is TGTGCCAGCAGCTTAGGACCGACGGGGTCACCCCTCCACTTT.

This chain uses TRBV6-2 or TRBV6-3 with TRBJ1-2, with D possibly being TRBD1 (5 bases). From germline, CDR1 is MNHEY and CDR2 SVGEGT. This CDR3 has 14 residues. The V end lost 2 bases, the J end lost 4 bases, and 11 bases lay between the germline ends. The CDR3 sequence: CASSYVQGGYGYTF. The CDR3 nucleotides read TGTGCCAGCAGTTACGTCCAGGGCGGCTATGGCTACACCTTC.

This clonotype was found a few times. The genes are TRBV2 and TRBJ2-7; D might be TRBD2 (6 bases). V dropped 7 bases and J dropped 7 bases, with 11 bases sitting between them. Germline assignment: CDR1 SNHLY and CDR2 FYNNEI. The CDR3 consists of 11 residues. CDR3 bases: TGTGCCAGCACAAAAAGCGGGGAGCAGTACTTC. Translating it yields CASTKSGEQYF.

This clonotype was observed many times. This chain connects TRBV2 to TRBJ2-5, with 7 bases identical to TRBD1. Trimming at V came to 3 bases and at J to 2 bases, leaving 3 bases not matched to a gene. Germline V gene data show CDR1 as SNHLY and CDR2 as FYNNEI. CDR3 size: 14 residues. CDR3: CASSEGRGQETQYF. For the CDR3, the DNA is TGTGCCAGCAGTGAGGGCAGGGGGCAAGAGACCCAGTACTTC. The entire variable domain, with the rest obtained from reference TRBV2 and TRBJ2-5, is as follows: EPEVTQTPSHQVTQMGQEVILRCVPISNHLYFYWYRQILGQKVEFLVSFYNNEISEKSEIFDDQFSVERPDGSNFTLKIRSTKLEDSAMYFCASSEGRGQETQYFGPGTRLLVL.

This clonotype was seen many times. This sequence joins TRBV3-1 and TRBJ2-2; a weak D match, TRBD1 (6 bases). CDR1 and CDR2 (germline): LGHDT, YNNKEL (reference sequence). CDR3 length equals 13 residues. The V end was cut by 4 bases, the J end by 6 bases, with 9 bases between. CDR3 DNA sequence: TGTGCCAGCAGCCCACAGGGACCCGGGGAGCTGTTTTTT. Amino acid sequence: CASSPQGPGELFF.

This clonotype was seen a few times. As DNA, the CDR3 is TGTGCCTCCCCCAGCAGGGGACTAGCGGACAATGAGCAGTTCTTC. This gives the protein CASPSRGLADNEQFF. The J gene is TRBJ2-1, the V gene TRBV30; 11 bases agree with TRBD2. The CDR3 contains 15 residues. Germline trimming cut 7 bases from V and 5 bases from J; bases unmatched to any gene: 10. Per the germline V gene, CDR1 is GTSNPN and CDR2 is SVGIG (reference sequence).

The V call is TRBV15, the J call TRBJ2-7; the match to TRBD2 covers 8 bases. Trimming cost V 0 bases and J 8 bases; bases outside gene matches: 9. Germline V gene data show CDR1 as LNHNV and CDR2 as YYDKDF (reference sequence). The CDR3 is 15 residues long. The CDR3 protein is CATSRDAAGGFQQYF. The CDR3 nucleotides are TGTGCCACCAGCAGAGATGCGGCGGGAGGTTTTCAGCAGTACTTC. The full variable domain, completed using reference TRBV15 and TRBJ2-7, is DAMVIQNPRYQVTQFGKPVTLSCSQTLNHNVMYWYQQKSSQAPKLLFHYYDKDFNNEADTPDNFQSRRPNTSFCFLDIRSPGLGDTAMYLCATSRDAAGGFQQYFGPGTRLTVT.

This clonotype was observed at least ten times. CDR3 DNA sequence: TGTGCCAGCAGCTTGAATCTAGGCCAAGAGACCCAGTACTTC. Its protein product is CASSLNLGQETQYF. The chain uses TRBV5-4 and TRBJ2-5; D not certain. Germline V CDR1 and CDR2: SGHNT, YYREEE (reference sequence). Trimming stripped 1 base from V and 1 base from J, with 8 bases between. This CDR3 comprises 14 residues.

CDR3 nucleotide sequence: TGTGCCTGGGATTCCGGGACAGGGGGCCATAATTCACCCCTCCACTTT. It is translated as CAWDSGTGGHNSPLHF. J is TRBJ1-6 and V is TRBV30; TRBD1 matches 12 bases. V was pared by 5 bases and J by 5 bases, with 7 bases of the junction left unmatched. The CDR3 sequence is 16 residues long. Germline CDR1 GTSNPN, CDR2 SVGIG (reference sequence).

In its sample, this clonotype was seen many times. The chain carries TRBV6-1 and TRBJ2-7; 8 bases are shared with TRBD2. J lost 4 bases, V lost 3 bases, and 8 bases had no gene match. The length of the CDR3 is 15 residues. Germline values: CDR1 MNHNS, CDR2 SASEGT. CDR3 amino acids: CASSEARLASYEQYF. The CDR3, as DNA: TGTGCCAGCAGTGAGGCGAGACTAGCGTCTTACGAGCAGTACTTC.

This sequence joins TRBV5-1 and TRBJ2-3; D is uncertain. The ends were cut back, 5 bases at V and 0 bases at J, with 13 bases in the middle. Germline V gene sequence: CDR1 SGHRS, CDR2 YFSETQ. This CDR3 comprises 15 residues. The CDR3 DNA follows: TGCGCCAGCAGTCCCGCCGTCGATAGCACAGATACGCAGTATTTT. It encodes CASSPAVDSTDTQYF.

As for this clonotype: A much larger clone sits a single nucleotide away, making a read error possible. Lacking the conserved final phenylalanine or tryptophan, this CDR3 likely reflects a read error. This chain joins TRBV6-1 and TRBJ2-7, with D possibly TRBD1 on 6 matching bases. Germline CDR1 and CDR2: MNHNS and SASEGT. The CDR3 runs to 15 residues. V dropped 6 bases and J dropped 3 bases, with 18 bases sitting between them. The CDR3 loop reads CASSTPGHGYYEQYY. For the CDR3, the DNA is TGTGCCAGCAGCACACCGGGACACGGATACTACGAGCAGTACTAC.

There are many counts of this clonotype. V gene TRBV27 combines with J gene TRBJ1-5; a weak D match, TRBD1 (6 bases). V lost 5 bases and J 0 bases, leaving 14 bases between the germline ends. Germline loops: CDR1 MNHEY, CDR2 SMNVEV (reference sequence). The CDR3 has 16 amino acids. CDR3 protein: CASSGGAADSNQPQHF. The CDR3 nucleotides read TGTGCCAGCAGTGGGGGGGCAGCGGATAGCAATCAGCCCCAGCATTTT.

This clonotype was observed many times. The chain carries TRBV29-1 and TRBJ1-1, with a possible D match to TRBD1 (6 bases). The germline V gene encodes CDR1 SQVTM and CDR2 ANQGSEA. V was trimmed by 7 bases and J by 6 bases, leaving 12 bases between them. This CDR3 region has 11 residues. Written as DNA, the CDR3 is TGCAGCGCCACCGACAGGCCTGAAGCTTTCTTT. Its translation is CSATDRPEAFF.

This clonotype has just a few counts. This sequence joins TRBV7-3 and TRBJ2-5, with D tentatively TRBD2 (6 bases). In germline, CDR1 is SGHTA, CDR2 FQGTGA. The CDR3 sequence is 15 residues long. V lost 5 bases and J 1 base, leaving 14 bases between the germline ends. CDR3 in DNA: TGTGCCAGCAGCCCCATTGGCGGGGTCCAAGAGACCCAGTACTTC. It encodes CASSPIGGVQETQYF.

This clonotype was seen ten or more times. The chain has TRBV12-3 or TRBV12-4 and TRBJ2-5; no firm D call. Trimming pared 2 bases from V and 5 bases from J, leaving 6 bases between. The CDR3 totals 12 residues. This CDR3 is CASSLNKETQYF. In nucleotides, the CDR3 is TGTGCCAGCAGTTTAAACAAGGAGACCCAGTACTTC.

This clonotype was detected a few times. J is TRBJ1-2 and V is TRBV7-9; TRBD1 aligns across 9 bases. Trimming took 5 bases from V and 4 from J; bases not matched to a gene: 8. The CDR3 extends over 15 amino acids. Germline-derived CDR1 and CDR2 are SEHNR and FQNEAQ (reference sequence). The CDR3 sequence is CASSPTGGAGYGYTF. The DNA for the CDR3 is TGTGCCAGCAGCCCTACAGGGGGCGCCGGCTATGGCTACACCTTC.

This clonotype was seen only a few times. The chain combines TRBV13 with TRBJ1-1; 7 bases are shared with TRBD1. With 8 bases clipped from V and 5 bases from J, the junction kept 11 bases outside the gene matches. The germline gives CDR1 PRHDT, CDR2 FYEKMQ (reference sequence). This CDR3 is built from 14 residues. This chain's CDR3 is CASGPGGEGTEAFF. CDR3 sequence (DNA): TGTGCCAGCGGCCCAGGGGGAGAGGGTACTGAAGCTTTCTTT.

This clonotype was counted between two and nine times. The chain combines TRBV7-2 with TRBJ1-4; the D gene is possibly TRBD1 (5 bases). CDR3 length: 12 amino acids. The germline V and J ends were trimmed by 5 bases and 7 bases, with 8 bases remaining between them. Germline assignment: CDR1 SGHTA and CDR2 FQGNSA. CDR3 sequence reads: CASSTRVEKLFF. The CDR3 DNA is TGTGCCAGCAGCACCAGGGTTGAAAAACTGTTTTTT.

The V call is TRBV5-1, the J call TRBJ2-2; no clear D. The V and J ends lost 7 bases and 0 bases respectively, with 10 bases between them. CDR3 size: 14 residues. The V gene's germline CDR1 is SGHRS and CDR2 YFSETQ. This CDR3 is CASRLDPNTGELFF. DNA for the CDR3: TGCGCCAGCCGTCTGGACCCGAACACCGGGGAGCTGTTTTTT.

This clonotype was recorded at least ten times. The chain recombines TRBV6-2 or TRBV6-3 with TRBJ2-7; TRBD2 matches 11 bases. Germline V gene lookup returns CDR1 MNHEY and CDR2 SVGEGT. The CDR3 covers 16 residues. V gave up 0 bases and J gave up 2 bases; unmatched junction bases: 3. CDR3 nucleotide sequence: TGTGCCAGCAGTTACTCGACTAGCGGGGCGACCTACGAGCAGTACTTC. It codes for CASSYSTSGATYEQYF.

This clonotype was recorded many times. V is TRBV27 and J is TRBJ2-5; D gene uncertain. With 8 bases removed from V and 0 bases from J, the gap between germline ends came to 16 bases. This CDR3 spans 15 amino acids. CDR1 and CDR2 from the germline V gene are MNHEY and SMNVEV (reference sequence). CDR3 nucleotide sequence: TGTGCCAGCCCGACCGTTCGGAGCGACCAAGAGACCCAGTACTTC. It translates to CASPTVRSDQETQYF.

This sequence joins TRBV3-1 and TRBJ1-2; 7 nucleotides align to TRBD1. Unmatched junction bases numbered 5, after V lost 0 bases and J lost 4 bases. CDR3 size: 15 residues. In germline, CDR1 is LGHDT, CDR2 YNNKEL (reference sequence). In nucleotides, the CDR3 is TGTGCCAGCAGCCAAGATGAAGGACAGGCCTATGGCTACACCTTC. Translation gives CASSQDEGQAYGYTF.

There are many counts of this clonotype. The rearrangement joins TRBV2 to TRBJ1-2; D gene uncertain. The CDR3 sequence is 14 residues long. V was cut by 4 bases and J by 4 bases, with 13 bases left in between. Germline V gene lookup returns CDR1 SNHLY and CDR2 FYNNEI. The CDR3, as DNA: TGTGCCAGCAGTGGGGCGTTGCAGGCCTATGGCTACACCTTC. Protein: CASSGALQAYGYTF.

This clonotype occurred a few times. The chain has TRBV7-2 and TRBJ2-5, with D possibly matching TRBD2 (6 bases). The CDR3 extends over 16 amino acids. Deletions cut 2 bases from V and 4 bases from J, with 17 bases between. Germline-derived CDR1 and CDR2 are SGHTA and FQGNSA. CDR3 in amino acids: CASSLRGIPGRETQYF. CDR3 DNA: TGTGCCAGCAGCTTACGGGGGATCCCTGGGCGAGAGACCCAGTACTTC.

Of note for this clonotype: A much larger clone lies one base from this, so it may be a read error. This chain links TRBV7-2 with TRBJ2-7; D possibly uses TRBD1 or TRBD2 (5 bases each). The CDR3 has 14 residues. CDR1 SGHTA and CDR2 FQGNSA come from the germline V gene. The V gene lost 4 bases and the J gene lost 3 bases, with 13 bases spanning the gap. This chain's CDR3 is CASSSGADVYEQYF. The CDR3 DNA sequence: TGTGCCAGCAGCTCCGGGGCAGATGTCTACGAGCAGTACTTC.

This clonotype was seen a few times. The genes are TRBV11-2 and TRBJ2-2; D not certain. This CDR3 region has 15 residues. With 3 bases removed from V and 4 bases from J, the gap between germline ends came to 12 bases. In germline, CDR1 is SGHAT, CDR2 FQNNGV. CDR3 in amino acids: CASSFGLVGTGELFF. DNA of the CDR3: TGTGCCAGCAGCTTCGGGCTAGTTGGCACCGGGGAGCTGTTTTTT.

This clonotype was counted between two and nine times. The chain joins TRBV30 to TRBJ2-2; D not certain. V was shortened by 4 bases and J by 4 bases, with 10 bases between the two germline ends. Per germline, CDR1 GTSNPN and CDR2 SVGIG (reference sequence). The CDR3 length is 13 residues. This CDR3 reads CAWINSPTGELFF. CDR3 nucleotides: TGTGCCTGGATAAATAGCCCCACCGGGGAGCTGTTTTTT.

V is TRBV2 and J is TRBJ2-3; TRBD1 aligns across 7 bases. Germline CDR1 SNHLY, CDR2 FYNNEI. V lost 9 bases to trimming and J lost 6 bases; unmatched junction nucleotides: 6. The CDR3 sequence is 12 residues long. The CDR3 loop reads CARTTGPDTQYF. DNA for the CDR3: TGTGCCAGGACGACAGGGCCTGATACGCAGTATTTT.

With regard to this clonotype: Relative to the germline gene, one junction end is altered; a read error may explain this. This chain links TRBV6-1 with TRBJ1-2; D is unclear. CDR3 length equals 14 residues. CDR1 is MNHNS, CDR2 SASEGT, per germline. The CDR3 region is CVSTSTQPDYGYTF. The CDR3 region has the DNA TGTGTCAGCACTTCGACCCAACCGGACTATGGCTACACCTTC.